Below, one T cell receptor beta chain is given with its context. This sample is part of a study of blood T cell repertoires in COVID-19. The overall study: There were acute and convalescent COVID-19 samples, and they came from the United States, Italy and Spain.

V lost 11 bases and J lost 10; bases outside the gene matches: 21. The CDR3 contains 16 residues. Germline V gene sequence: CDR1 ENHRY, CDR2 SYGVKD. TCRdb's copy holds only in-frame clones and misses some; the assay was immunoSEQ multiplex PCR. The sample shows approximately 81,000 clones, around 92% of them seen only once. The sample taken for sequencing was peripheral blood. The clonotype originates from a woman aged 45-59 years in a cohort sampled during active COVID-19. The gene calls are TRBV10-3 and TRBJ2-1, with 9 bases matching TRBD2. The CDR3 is CAHGEASGDKGIEQFF. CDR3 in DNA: TGTGCCCACGGGGAGGCTAGCGGGGACAAGGGGATCGAGCAGTTCTTC.